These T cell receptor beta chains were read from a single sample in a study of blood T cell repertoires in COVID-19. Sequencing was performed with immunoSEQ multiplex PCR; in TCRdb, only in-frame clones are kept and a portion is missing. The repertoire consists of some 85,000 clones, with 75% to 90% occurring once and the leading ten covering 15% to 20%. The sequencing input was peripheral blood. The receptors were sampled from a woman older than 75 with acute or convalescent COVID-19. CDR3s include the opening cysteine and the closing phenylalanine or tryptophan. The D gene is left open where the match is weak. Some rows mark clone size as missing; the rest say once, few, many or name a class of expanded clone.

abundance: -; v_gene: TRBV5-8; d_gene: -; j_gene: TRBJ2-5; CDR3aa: CASSLALYQTQYF; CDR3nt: TGTGCCAGCAGCTTAGCCCTTTACCAGACCCAGTACTTC
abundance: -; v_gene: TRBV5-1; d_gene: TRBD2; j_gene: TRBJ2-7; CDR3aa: CASSFLAGGPGEQYF; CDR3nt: TGCGCCAGCAGCTTTCTCGCGGGGGGGCCGGGGGAGCAGTACTTC
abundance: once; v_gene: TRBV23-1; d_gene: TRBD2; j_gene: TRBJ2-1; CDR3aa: CASSQLISGLAGASSYNEQFF; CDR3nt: TGCGCCAGCAGTCAATTAATATCGGGACTAGCGGGAGCGAGCTCCTACAATGAGCAGTTCTTC
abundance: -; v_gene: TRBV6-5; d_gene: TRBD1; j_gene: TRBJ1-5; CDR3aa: CASSFDRGGNQPQHF; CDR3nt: TGTGCCAGCAGTTTCGACAGGGGAGGCAATCAGCCCCAGCATTTT
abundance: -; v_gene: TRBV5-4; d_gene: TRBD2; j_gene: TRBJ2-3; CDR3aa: CASSLGLAGTDTQYF; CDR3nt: TGTGCCAGCAGCTTGGGACTAGCGGGAACAGATACGCAGTATTTT
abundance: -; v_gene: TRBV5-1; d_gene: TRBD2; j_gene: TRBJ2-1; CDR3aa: CASSALPGLGSEQFF; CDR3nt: TGCGCCAGCAGCGCCTTACCGGGACTAGGGTCGGAGCAGTTCTTC
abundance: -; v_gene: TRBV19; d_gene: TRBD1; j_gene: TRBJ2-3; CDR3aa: CASGRDRVRADTQYF; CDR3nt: TGTGCCAGTGGGAGGGACAGGGTGAGGGCAGATACGCAGTATTTT
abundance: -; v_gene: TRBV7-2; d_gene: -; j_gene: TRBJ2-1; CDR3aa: CASSLVGRAYNEQFF; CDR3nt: TGTGCCAGCAGCTTAGTGGGCAGGGCCTACAATGAGCAGTTCTTC
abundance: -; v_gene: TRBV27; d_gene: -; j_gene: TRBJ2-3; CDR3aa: CASRTSFTDTQYF; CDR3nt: TGTGCCAGCAGGACTAGTTTCACAGATACGCAGTATTTT
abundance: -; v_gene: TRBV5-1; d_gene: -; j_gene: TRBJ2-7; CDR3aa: CASSLSSGIYEQYF; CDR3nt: TGCGCCAGCAGCCTGAGTAGCGGAATCTACGAGCAGTACTTC
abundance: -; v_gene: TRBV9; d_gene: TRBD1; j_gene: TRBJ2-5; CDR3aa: CASSVGKLWTGEETQYF; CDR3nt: TGTGCCAGCAGCGTAGGGAAATTATGGACAGGGGAAGAGACCCAGTACTTC
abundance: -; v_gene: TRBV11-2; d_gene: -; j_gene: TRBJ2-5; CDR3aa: CASSFRRGQETQYF; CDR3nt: TGTGCCAGCAGCTTTCGCAGGGGCCAAGAGACCCAGTACTTC
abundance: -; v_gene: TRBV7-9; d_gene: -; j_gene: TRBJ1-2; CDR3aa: CASSLGDINYGYTF; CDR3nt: TGTGCCAGCAGCTTGGGGGACATCAACTATGGCTACACCTTC
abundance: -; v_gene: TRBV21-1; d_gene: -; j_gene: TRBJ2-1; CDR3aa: CASSSWRGRDNEQFF; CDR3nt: TGTGCCAGCAGCAGCTGGCGCGGGAGGGACAATGAGCAGTTCTTC
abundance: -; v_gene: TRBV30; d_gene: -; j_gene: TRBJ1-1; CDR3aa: CAWMVNMNTEAFF; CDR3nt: TGTGCCTGGATGGTGAACATGAACACTGAAGCTTTCTTT
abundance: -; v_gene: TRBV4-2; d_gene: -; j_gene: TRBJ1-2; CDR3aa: CASSQGVLANYGYTF; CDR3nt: TGTGCCAGCAGCCAAGGCGTGTTAGCTAACTATGGCTACACCTTC
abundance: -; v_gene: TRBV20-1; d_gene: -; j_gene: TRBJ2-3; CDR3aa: CSATLASTQYF; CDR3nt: TGCAGTGCCACTCTAGCAAGTACGCAGTATTTT
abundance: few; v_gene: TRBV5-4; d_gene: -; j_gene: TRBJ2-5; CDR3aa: CASSTPTGFYQETQYF; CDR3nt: TGTGCCAGCAGCACACCGACAGGCTTTTACCAAGAGACCCAGTACTTC
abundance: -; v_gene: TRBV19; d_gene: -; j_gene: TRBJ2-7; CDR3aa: CASSIDRGIGEQYF; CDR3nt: TGTGCCAGTAGTATAGATCGCGGGATTGGGGAGCAGTACTTC
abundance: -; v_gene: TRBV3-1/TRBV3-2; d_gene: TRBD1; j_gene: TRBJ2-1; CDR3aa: CASSQGTGDNEQFF; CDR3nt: TGTGCCAGCAGCCAAGGGACAGGGGACAATGAGCAGTTCTTC
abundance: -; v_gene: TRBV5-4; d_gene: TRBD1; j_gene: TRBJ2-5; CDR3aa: CASRTTGVGETQYF; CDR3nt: TGTGCCAGCAGAACAACAGGGGTCGGCGAGACCCAGTACTTC
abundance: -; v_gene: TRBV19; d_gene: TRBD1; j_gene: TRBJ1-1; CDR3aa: CATDRGHRDTEAFF; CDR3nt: TGTGCCACCGACAGGGGGCATAGGGACACTGAAGCTTTCTTT
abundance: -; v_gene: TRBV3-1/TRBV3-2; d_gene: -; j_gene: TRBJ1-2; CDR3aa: CASSQEYSRTAGSGYTF; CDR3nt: TGTGCCAGCAGCCAAGAATACTCTAGGACAGCCGGTAGTGGCTACACCTTC
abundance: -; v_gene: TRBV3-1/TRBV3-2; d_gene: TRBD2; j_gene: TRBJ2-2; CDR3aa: CASSQGTSGTGELFF; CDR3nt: TGTGCCAGCAGCCAAGGGACTAGCGGGACCGGGGAGCTGTTTTTT